This T cell receptor (beta chain) stems from a study of Ad26.COV2.S vaccination and SARS-CoV-2 variants. CDR1 is MNHEY and CDR2 is SVGAGI in the germline V gene. Trimming stripped 6 bases from V and 7 bases from J, with 13 bases between. The CDR3 is 13 residues long. The protocol was immunoSEQ multiplex PCR, while the TCRdb copy is restricted to in-frame clones and leaves out a portion. The sample gives 430,000 or so clones, roughly 89% of which show up once; around 2.5% is in the top ten. Indicated treatment: 15 to 20 received Ad26.COV2.S at low or high dose, single or two shots; roughly 5 received placebo; per-sample allocation not given. On day 63 after the first injection, vaccine and placebo recipients gave samples.

The sequence came from a person aged 18-60 years who received the Ad26.COV2.S COVID-19 vaccine or a placebo. This material consisted of peripheral blood, taken in a trial of Ad26.COV2.S vaccine versus placebo. The chain combines TRBV6-5 with TRBJ2-1; no definite D call. The CDR3 region has the DNA TGTGCCAGCAGCTCTAACGTCGGGAATGAGCAGTTCTTC. This sequence encodes CASSSNVGNEQFF.